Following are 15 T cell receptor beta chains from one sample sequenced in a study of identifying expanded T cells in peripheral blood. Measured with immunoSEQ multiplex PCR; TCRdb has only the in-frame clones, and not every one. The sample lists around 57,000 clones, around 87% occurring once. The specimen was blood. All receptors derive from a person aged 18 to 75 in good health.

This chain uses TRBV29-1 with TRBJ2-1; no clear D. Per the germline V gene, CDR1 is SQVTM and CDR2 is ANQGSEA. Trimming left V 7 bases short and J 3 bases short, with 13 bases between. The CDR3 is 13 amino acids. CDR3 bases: TGCAGCGCCGAACCAAACAGCTACAATGAGCAGTTCTTC. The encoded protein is CSAEPNSYNEQFF.

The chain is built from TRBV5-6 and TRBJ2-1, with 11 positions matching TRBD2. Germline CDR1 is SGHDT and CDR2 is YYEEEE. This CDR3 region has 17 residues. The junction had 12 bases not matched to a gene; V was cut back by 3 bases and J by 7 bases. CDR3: CASSSLTGTSGRNEQFF. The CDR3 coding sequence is TGTGCCAGCAGCTCCCTGACCGGAACTAGCGGGAGAAATGAGCAGTTCTTC.

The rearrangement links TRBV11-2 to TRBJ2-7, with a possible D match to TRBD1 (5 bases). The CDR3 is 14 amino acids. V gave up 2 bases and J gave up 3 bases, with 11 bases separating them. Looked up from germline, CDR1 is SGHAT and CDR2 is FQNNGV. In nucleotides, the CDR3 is TGTGCCAGCAGCTTAAGGGCAGGGAACTACGAGCAGTACTTC. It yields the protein CASSLRAGNYEQYF.

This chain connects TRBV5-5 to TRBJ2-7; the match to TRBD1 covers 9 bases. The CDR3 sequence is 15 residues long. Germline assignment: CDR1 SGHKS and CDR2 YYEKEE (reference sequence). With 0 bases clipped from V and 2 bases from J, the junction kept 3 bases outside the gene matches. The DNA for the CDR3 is TGTGCCAGCAGCTTGGCCGGGACAGGGACCTACGAGCAGTACTTC. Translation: CASSLAGTGTYEQYF.

CDR3 region: CASSLSPGLATTDTQYF. The DNA for the CDR3 is TGTGCCAGCAGCTTGAGTCCAGGCCTGGCGACCACAGATACGCAGTATTTT. This chain joins TRBV5-4 and TRBJ2-3; D is ambiguous. There are 17 residues in the CDR3. CDR1 is SGHNT, CDR2 YYREEE, per germline (reference sequence). Trimming removed 1 base at V and 2 bases at J, with 17 bases between.

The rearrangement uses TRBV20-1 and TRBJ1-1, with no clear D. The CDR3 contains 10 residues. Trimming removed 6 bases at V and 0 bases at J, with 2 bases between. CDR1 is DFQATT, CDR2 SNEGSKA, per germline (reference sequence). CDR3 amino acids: CSAVNTEAFF. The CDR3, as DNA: TGCAGTGCCGTGAACACTGAAGCTTTCTTT.

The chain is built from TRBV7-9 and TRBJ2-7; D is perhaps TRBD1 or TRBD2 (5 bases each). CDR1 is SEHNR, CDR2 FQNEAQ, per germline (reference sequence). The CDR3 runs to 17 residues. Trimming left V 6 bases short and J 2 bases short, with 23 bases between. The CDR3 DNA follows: TGTGCCAGCAGATCTAGCTCGGGACCAACTGGGGCCTACGAGCAGTACTTC. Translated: CASRSSSGPTGAYEQYF.

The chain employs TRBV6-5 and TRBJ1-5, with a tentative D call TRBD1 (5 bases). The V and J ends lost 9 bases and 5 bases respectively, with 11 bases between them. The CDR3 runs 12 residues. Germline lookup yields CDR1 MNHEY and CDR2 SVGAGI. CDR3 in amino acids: CASRRGDQPQHF. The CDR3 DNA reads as TGTGCCAGTCGCCGGGGGGATCAGCCCCAGCATTTT.

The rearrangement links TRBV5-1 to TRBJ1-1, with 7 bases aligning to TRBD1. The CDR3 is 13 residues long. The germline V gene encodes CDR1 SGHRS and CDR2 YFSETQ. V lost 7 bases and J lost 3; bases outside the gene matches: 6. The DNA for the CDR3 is TGCGCCAGCCAGACAGGGACATACACTGAAGCTTTCTTT. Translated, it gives CASQTGTYTEAFF.

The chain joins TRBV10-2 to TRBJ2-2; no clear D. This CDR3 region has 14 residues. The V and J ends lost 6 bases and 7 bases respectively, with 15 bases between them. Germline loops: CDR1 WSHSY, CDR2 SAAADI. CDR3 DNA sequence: TGCGCCAGCAGCGCCTTTAGGTCTAACGGGGAGCTGTTTTTT. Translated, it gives CASSAFRSNGELFF.

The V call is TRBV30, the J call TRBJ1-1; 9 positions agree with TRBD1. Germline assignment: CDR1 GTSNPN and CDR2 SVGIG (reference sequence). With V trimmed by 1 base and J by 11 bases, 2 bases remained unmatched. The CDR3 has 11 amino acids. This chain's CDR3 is CAWSDDRGAFF. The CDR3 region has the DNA TGTGCCTGGAGTGACGACAGGGGGGCTTTCTTT. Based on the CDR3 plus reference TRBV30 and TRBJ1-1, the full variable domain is SQTIHQWPATLVQPVGSPLSLECTVEGTSNPNLYWYRQAAGRGLQLLFYSVGIGQISSEVPQNLSASRPQDRQFILSSKKLLLSDSGFYLCAWSDDRGAFFGQGTRLTVV.

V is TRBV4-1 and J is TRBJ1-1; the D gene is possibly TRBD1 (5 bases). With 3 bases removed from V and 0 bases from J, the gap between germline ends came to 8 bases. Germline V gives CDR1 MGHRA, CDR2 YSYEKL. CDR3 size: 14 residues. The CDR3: CASSQTDMNTEAFF. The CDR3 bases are TGCGCCAGCAGCCAGACAGACATGAACACTGAAGCTTTCTTT.

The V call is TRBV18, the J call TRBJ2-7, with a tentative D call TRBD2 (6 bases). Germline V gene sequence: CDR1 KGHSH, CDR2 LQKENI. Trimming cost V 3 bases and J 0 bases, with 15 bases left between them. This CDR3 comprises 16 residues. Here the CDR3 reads CASSPRASGSSYEQYF. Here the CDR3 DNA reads TGTGCCAGCTCACCGCGGGCCAGCGGGTCCTCCTACGAGCAGTACTTC.

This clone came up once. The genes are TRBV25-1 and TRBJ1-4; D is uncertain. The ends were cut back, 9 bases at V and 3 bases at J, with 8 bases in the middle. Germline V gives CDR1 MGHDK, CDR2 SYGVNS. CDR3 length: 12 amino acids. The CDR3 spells CASRWANEKLFF. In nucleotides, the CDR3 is TGTGCCAGTCGTTGGGCTAATGAAAAACTGTTTTTT.

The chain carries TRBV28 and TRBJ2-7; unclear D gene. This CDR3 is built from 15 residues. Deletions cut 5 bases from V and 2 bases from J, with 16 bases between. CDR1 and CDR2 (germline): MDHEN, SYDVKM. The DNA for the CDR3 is TGTGCCAGCAGTACTTTGGACCTGACCCCCTACGAGCAGTACTTC. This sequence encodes CASSTLDLTPYEQYF.